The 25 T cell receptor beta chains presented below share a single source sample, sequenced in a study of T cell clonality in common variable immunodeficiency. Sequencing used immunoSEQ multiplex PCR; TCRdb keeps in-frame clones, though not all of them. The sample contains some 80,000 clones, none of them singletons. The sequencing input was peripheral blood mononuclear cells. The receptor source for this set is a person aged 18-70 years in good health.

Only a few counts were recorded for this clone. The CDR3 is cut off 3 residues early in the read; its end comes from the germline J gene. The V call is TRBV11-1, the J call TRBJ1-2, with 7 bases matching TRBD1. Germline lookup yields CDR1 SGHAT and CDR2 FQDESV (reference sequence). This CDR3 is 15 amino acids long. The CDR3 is CASSPGQSSPWGYTF. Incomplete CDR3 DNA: TGTGCCAGCAGTCCGGGACAGTCGTCTCCTTGGGGC.

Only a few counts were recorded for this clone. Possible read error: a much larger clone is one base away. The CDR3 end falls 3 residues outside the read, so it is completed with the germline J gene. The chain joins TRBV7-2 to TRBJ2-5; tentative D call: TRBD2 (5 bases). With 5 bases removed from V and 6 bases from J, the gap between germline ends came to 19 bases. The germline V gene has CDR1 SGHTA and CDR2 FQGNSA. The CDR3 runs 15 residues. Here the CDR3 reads CASSRGGVLNQTQYF. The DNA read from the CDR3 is TGTGCCAGCAGCCGGGGTGGGGTTCTCAATCAGACC.

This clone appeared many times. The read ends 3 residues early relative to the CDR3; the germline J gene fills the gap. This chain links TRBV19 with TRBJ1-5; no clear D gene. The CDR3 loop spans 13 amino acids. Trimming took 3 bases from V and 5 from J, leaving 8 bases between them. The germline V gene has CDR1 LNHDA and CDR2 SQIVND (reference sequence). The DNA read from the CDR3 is TGTGCCAGTAGTATTAACGGTGATCAGCCC. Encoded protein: CASSINGDQP. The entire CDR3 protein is CASSINGDQPQHF.

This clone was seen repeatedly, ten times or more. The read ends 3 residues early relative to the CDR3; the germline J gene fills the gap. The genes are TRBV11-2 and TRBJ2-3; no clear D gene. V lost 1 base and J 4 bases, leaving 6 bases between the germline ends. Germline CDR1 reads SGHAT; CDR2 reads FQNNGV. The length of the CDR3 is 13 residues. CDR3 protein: CASSLGQADTQYF. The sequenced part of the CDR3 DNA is TGTGCCAGCAGCTTAGGTCAGGCAGATACG.

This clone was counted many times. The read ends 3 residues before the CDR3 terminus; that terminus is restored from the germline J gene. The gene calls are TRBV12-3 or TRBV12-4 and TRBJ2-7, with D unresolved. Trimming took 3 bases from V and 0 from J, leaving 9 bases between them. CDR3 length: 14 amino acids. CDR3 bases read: TGTGCCAGCAGTTTTTCTTTTAACTCCTACGAG. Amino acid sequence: CASSFSFNSYE. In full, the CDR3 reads CASSFSFNSYEQYF.

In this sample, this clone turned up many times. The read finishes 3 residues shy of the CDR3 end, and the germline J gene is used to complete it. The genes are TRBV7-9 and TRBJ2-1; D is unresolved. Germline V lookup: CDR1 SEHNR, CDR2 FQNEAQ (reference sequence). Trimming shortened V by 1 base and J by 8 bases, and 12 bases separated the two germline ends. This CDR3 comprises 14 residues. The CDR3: CASSLVAATHEQFF. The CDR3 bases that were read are TGTGCCAGCAGCTTAGTGGCGGCAACGCATGAG.

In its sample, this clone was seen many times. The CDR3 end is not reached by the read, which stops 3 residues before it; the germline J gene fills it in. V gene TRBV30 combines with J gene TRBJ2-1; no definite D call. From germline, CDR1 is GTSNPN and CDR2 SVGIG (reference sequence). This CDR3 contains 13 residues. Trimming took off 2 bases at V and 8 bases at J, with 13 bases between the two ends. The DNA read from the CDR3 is TGTGCCTGGAGTTTGTCCGTTAGTGATGAG. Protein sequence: CAWSLSVSDE. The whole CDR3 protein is CAWSLSVSDEQFF.

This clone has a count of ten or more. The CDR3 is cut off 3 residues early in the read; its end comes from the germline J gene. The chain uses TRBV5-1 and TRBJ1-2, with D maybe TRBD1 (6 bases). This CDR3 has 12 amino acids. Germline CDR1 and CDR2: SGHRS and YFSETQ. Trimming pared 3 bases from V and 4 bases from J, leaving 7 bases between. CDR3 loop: CASSSDSYGYTF. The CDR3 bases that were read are TGCGCCAGCAGCTCGGACAGCTATGGC.

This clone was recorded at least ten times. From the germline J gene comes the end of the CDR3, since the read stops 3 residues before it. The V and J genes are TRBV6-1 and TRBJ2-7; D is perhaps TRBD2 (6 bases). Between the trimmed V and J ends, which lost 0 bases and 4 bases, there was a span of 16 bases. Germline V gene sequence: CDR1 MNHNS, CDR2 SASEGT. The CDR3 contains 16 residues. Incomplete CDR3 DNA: TGTGCCAGCAGTGAAGCGGGGGGTCGGACCCTTTACGAG. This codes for CASSEAGGRTLYE. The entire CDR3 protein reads CASSEAGGRTLYEQYF.

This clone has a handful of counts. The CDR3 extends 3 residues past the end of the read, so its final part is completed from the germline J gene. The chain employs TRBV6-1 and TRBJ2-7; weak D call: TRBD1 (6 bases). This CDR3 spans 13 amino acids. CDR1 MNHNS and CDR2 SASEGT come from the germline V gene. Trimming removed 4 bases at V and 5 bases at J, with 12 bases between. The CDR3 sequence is CASSANRDHEQYF. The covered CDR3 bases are TGTGCCAGCAGTGCCAACAGGGATCACGAG.

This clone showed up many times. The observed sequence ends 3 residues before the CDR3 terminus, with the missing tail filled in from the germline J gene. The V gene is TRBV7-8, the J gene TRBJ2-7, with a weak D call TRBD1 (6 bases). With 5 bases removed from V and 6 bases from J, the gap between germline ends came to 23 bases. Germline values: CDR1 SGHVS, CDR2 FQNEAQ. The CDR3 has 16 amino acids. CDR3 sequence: CASSPRQGKIDIEQYF. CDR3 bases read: TGTGCCAGCAGCCCCCGGCAGGGGAAAATTGATATCGAG. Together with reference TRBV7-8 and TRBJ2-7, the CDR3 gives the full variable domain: GAGVSQSPRYKVAKRGQDVALRCDPISGHVSLFWYQQALGQGPEFLTYFQNEAQLDKSGLPSDRFFAERPEGSVSTLKIQRTQQEDSAVYLCASSPRQGKIDIEQYFGPGTRLTVT.

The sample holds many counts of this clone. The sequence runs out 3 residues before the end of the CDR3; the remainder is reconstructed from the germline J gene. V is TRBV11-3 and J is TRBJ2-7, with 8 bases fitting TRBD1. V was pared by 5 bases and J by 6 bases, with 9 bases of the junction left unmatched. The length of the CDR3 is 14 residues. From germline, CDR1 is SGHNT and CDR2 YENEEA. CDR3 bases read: TGTGCCAGCAGCACCGGGACAGGTTTTTCCGAG. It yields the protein CASSTGTGFSE. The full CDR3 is CASSTGTGFSEQYF.

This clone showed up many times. The DNA read from the CDR3 is TGCAGTGCGGCTCGGACAGGGGGCGCTGGGGCCAACGTC. Amino acids: CSAARTGGAGANV. The full CDR3 reads CSAARTGGAGANVLTF. The chain recombines TRBV20-1 with TRBJ2-6; 11 bases align to TRBD1. The read gets to within 3 residues of the CDR3 end, and the germline J gene fills in the rest. Germline assignment: CDR1 DFQATT and CDR2 SNEGSKA (reference sequence). The CDR3 consists of 16 residues. The V and J ends lost 6 bases and 2 bases, in that order; junction bases with no gene match: 6.

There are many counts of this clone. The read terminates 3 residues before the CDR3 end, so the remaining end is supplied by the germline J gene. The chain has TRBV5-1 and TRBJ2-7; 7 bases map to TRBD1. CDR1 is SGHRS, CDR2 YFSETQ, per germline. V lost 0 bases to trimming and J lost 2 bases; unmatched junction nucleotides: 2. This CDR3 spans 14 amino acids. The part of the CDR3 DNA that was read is TGCGCCAGCAGCTTGGGGACAGGCGCCTACGAG. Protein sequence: CASSLGTGAYE. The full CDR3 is CASSLGTGAYEQYF.

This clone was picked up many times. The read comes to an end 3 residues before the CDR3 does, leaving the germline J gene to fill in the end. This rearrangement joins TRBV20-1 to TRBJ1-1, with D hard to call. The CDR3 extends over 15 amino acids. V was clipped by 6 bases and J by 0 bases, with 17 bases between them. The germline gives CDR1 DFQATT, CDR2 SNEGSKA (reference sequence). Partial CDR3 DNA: TGCAGTGCAATCCGGGCCCGGGGATTGAACACTGAA. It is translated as CSAIRARGLNTE. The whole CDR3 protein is CSAIRARGLNTEAFF.

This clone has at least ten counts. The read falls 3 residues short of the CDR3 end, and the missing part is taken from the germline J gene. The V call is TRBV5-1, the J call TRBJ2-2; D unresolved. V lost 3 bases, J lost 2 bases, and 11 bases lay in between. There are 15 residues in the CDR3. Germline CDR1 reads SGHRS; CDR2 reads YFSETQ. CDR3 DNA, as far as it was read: TGCGCCAGCAGCTCCCTCTCCAGAAACACCGGGGAG. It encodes CASSSLSRNTGE. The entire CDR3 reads CASSSLSRNTGELFF. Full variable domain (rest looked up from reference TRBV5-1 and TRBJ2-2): KAGVTQTPRYLIKTRGQQVTLSCSPISGHRSVSWYQQTPGQGLQFLFEYFSETQRNKGNFPGRFSGRQFSNSRSEMNVSTLELGDSALYLCASSSLSRNTGELFFGEGSRLTVL.

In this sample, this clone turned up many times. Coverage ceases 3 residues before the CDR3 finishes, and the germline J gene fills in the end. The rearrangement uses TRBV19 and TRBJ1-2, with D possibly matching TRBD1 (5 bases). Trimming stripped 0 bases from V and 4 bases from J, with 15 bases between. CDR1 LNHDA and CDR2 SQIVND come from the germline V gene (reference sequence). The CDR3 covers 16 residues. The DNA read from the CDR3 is TGTGCCAGTAGTATAGATTTAACCTCCAGGGCCTATGGC. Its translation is CASSIDLTSRAYG. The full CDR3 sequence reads CASSIDLTSRAYGYTF.

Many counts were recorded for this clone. CDR3 residues: CASSILRGAQETQYF. The sequenced part of the CDR3 DNA is TGTGCCAGTAGTATACTCAGGGGAGCACAAGAGACC. This chain joins TRBV19 and TRBJ2-5; tentatively, D is TRBD1 (6 bases). The read halts 3 residues ahead of the CDR3 end, with the missing end drawn from the germline J gene. Per germline, CDR1 LNHDA and CDR2 SQIVND (reference sequence). The germline V and J ends were trimmed by 2 bases and 2 bases, with 12 bases remaining between them. There are 15 residues in the CDR3. Variable domain in full (rest from reference TRBV19 and TRBJ2-5): DGGITQSPKYLFRKEGQNVTLSCEQNLNHDAMYWYRQDPGQGLRLIYYSQIVNDFQKGDIAEGYSVSREKKESFPLTVTSAQKNPTAFYLCASSILRGAQETQYFGPGTRLLVL.

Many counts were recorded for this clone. The sequenced part of the CDR3 DNA is TGTGCCAGCAGCTTAAGCCCATTACACCCGAACACTGAA. As protein: CASSLSPLHPNTE. The CDR3, in full, reads CASSLSPLHPNTEAFF. The gene calls are TRBV7-3 and TRBJ1-1; unclear D gene. The read terminates 3 residues before the CDR3 end, so the remaining end is supplied by the germline J gene. The CDR3 is made up of 16 amino acids. V was clipped by 1 base and J by 1 base, with 13 bases between them. Germline CDR1 and CDR2: SGHTA and FQGTGA.

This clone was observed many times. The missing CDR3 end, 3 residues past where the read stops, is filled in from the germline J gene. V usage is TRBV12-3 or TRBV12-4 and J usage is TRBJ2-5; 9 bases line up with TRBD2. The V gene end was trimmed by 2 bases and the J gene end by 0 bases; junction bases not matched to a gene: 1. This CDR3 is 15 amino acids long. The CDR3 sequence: CASSLLAGYQETQYF. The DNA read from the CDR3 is TGTGCCAGCAGTTTACTAGCGGGGTACCAAGAGACC.

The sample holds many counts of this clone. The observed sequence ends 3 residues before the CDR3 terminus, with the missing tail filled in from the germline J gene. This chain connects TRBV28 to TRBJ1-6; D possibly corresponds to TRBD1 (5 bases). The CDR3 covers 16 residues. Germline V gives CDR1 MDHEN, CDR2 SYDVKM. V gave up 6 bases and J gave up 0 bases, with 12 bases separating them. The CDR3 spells CASSWDSSSYNSPLHF. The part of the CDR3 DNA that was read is TGTGCCAGCAGCTGGGACTCGAGCTCCTATAATTCACCC.

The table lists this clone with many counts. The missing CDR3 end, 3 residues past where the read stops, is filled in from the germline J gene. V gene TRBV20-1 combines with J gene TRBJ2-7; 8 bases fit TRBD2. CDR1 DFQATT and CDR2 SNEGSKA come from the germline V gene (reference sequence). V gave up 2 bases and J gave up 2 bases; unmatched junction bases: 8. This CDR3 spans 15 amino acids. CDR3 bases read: TGCAGTGCTAGACAACTAGCGGTTATGGCCTACGAG. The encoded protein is CSARQLAVMAYE. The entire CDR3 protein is CSARQLAVMAYEQYF.

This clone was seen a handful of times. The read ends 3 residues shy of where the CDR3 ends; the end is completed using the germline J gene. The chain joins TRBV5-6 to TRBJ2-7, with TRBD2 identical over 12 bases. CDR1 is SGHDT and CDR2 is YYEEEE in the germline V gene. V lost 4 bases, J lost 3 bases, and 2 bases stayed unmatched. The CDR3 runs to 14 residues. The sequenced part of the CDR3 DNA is TGTGCCAGCAGCCGGACTAGCGGGAACTACGAG. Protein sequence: CASSRTSGNYE. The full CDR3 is CASSRTSGNYEQYF.

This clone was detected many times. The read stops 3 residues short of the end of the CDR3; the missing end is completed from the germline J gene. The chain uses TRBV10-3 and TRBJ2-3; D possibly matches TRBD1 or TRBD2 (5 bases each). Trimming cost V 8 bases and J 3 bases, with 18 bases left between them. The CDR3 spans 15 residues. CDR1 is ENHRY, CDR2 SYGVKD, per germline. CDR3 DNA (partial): TGTGCCATCGGGCCCCGAGGCAGGGAGACAGATACG. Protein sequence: CAIGPRGRETDT. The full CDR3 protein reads CAIGPRGRETDTQYF.

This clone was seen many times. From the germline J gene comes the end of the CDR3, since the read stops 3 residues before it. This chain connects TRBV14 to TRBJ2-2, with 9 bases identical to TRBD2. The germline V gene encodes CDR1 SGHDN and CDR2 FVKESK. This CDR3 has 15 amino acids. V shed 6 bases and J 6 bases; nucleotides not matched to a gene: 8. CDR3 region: CASRNRGGGPGELFF. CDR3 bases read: TGTGCCAGCAGGAACCGCGGGGGGGGTCCCGGGGAG.